These 27 T cell receptor beta chains originate from one sample sequenced in a study of blood T cell repertoires in COVID-19. Clones were sequenced by immunoSEQ multiplex PCR, and TCRdb holds only the in-frame ones, with some missing. The table shows 200,000 or so clones, with roughly 80% occurring only once. Sequenced input: peripheral blood. These receptors originate from an elderly woman with acute or convalescent COVID-19.

This clone was recorded only once. The same CDR3 arises from other DNA sequences in this sample as well. V and J are TRBV5-1 and TRBJ2-1; D may be TRBD1 (5 bases). Trimming stripped 0 bases from V and 0 bases from J, with 7 bases between. Germline CDR1 SGHRS, CDR2 YFSETQ. The CDR3 runs 15 residues. The chain's CDR3 is CASSLGQGSYNEQFF. The CDR3, as DNA: TGCGCCAGCAGCTTGGGGCAGGGCTCCTACAATGAGCAGTTCTTC.

The chain joins TRBV11-2 to TRBJ1-2, with 8 bases fitting TRBD1. V was clipped by 5 bases and J by 10 bases; unmatched bases: 18. The CDR3 has 16 amino acids. The germline V gene encodes CDR1 SGHAT and CDR2 FQNNGV. CDR3: CASSRQGTWEPFVYTF. The CDR3 DNA follows: TGTGCCAGCAGCCGACAGGGGACTTGGGAGCCCTTTGTCTACACCTTC. The variable domain in full, with the rest retrieved from reference TRBV11-2 and TRBJ1-2, is EAGVAQSPRYKIIEKRQSVAFWCNPISGHATLYWYQQILGQGPKLLIQFQNNGVVDDSQLPKDRFSAERLKGVDSTLKIQPAKLEDSAVYLCASSRQGTWEPFVYTFGSGTRLTVV.

The gene calls are TRBV5-4 and TRBJ1-4; D gene ambiguous. V shed 3 bases and J shed 7 bases, with 16 bases lying between them. The length of the CDR3 is 15 residues. The germline CDR1 and CDR2 sequences are SGHNT and YYREEE (reference sequence). The CDR3: CASSSKGPEGEKLFF. In nucleotides, the CDR3 is TGTGCCAGCAGCTCGAAGGGTCCAGAGGGTGAAAAACTGTTTTTT.

V gene TRBV6-6 combines with J gene TRBJ1-2, with 12 bases matching TRBD1. V lost 7 bases to trimming and J lost 4 bases; unmatched junction nucleotides: 10. Germline assignment: CDR1 MNHNY and CDR2 SVGAGI (reference sequence). This CDR3 spans 16 amino acids. CDR3: CASTGDRGRFSYGYTF. The CDR3 region has the DNA TGTGCCAGCACCGGGGACAGGGGGCGTTTTAGCTATGGCTACACCTTC.

The chain uses TRBV5-5 and TRBJ2-5; 16 bases are a match to TRBD2. Germline loops: CDR1 SGHKS, CDR2 YYEKEE (reference sequence). The CDR3 has 17 residues. The junction had 8 bases not matched to a gene; V was cut back by 4 bases and J by 5 bases. The CDR3 sequence is CASSRGLAGGTGETQYF. In DNA form, the CDR3 reads TGTGCCAGCAGCAGGGGACTAGCGGGAGGGACGGGGGAGACCCAGTACTTC.

The DNA of the CDR3 is TGTGCCAGCAGCTCGACAGTTAACTATGGCTACACCTTC. Its protein product is CASSSTVNYGYTF. The chain joins TRBV28 to TRBJ1-2; possibly TRBD1 for D (5 bases). V was cut by 6 bases and J by 1 base, with 9 bases left in between. Germline lookup yields CDR1 MDHEN and CDR2 SYDVKM. The CDR3 extends over 13 amino acids.

CDR3 bases: TGTGCCTGGAGCCGAGGGACAGGGGGGCCTAATGAAAAACTGTTTTTT. It translates to CAWSRGTGGPNEKLFF. The chain is built from TRBV30 and TRBJ1-4; 11 bases fit TRBD1. V dropped 3 bases and J dropped 3; count of bases not matched to a gene: 6. This CDR3 has 16 amino acids. CDR1 is GTSNPN, CDR2 SVGIG, per germline (reference sequence).

The V gene is TRBV4-3, the J gene TRBJ2-3, with 11 bases matching TRBD2. CDR1 LGHNA and CDR2 YSLEER come from the germline V gene. The CDR3 is made up of 17 amino acids. V shed 0 bases, J shed 11 bases, and the junction held 13 bases outside the gene matches. CDR3 DNA: TGCGCCAGCAGCCAAGATCCGCCGACTAGCGGGGTCGAGGAGCAGTATTTT. Its protein product is CASSQDPPTSGVEEQYF.

CDR3 amino acids: CASSWGPGELFF. The CDR3 DNA reads as TGTGCCAGCAGTTGGGGGCCCGGGGAGCTGTTTTTT. The chain recombines TRBV12-3 or TRBV12-4 with TRBJ2-2; perhaps TRBD1 as D (6 bases). V gave up 4 bases and J gave up 6 bases, with 6 bases separating them. This CDR3 spans 12 amino acids.

The chain carries TRBV7-3 and TRBJ2-3; no definite D call. Germline loops: CDR1 SGHTA, CDR2 FQGTGA. CDR3 length: 13 residues. V lost 2 bases to trimming and J lost 3 bases, with 6 bases between them. The CDR3 sequence is CASSLSRTDTQYF. The DNA for the CDR3 is TGTGCCAGCAGCTTATCTAGAACAGATACGCAGTATTTT.

The chain joins TRBV5-8 to TRBJ1-5; perhaps TRBD1 as D (6 bases). V was shortened by 0 bases and J by 4 bases, with 17 bases between the two germline ends. The germline V gene encodes CDR1 SGHTS and CDR2 YDEGEE. The CDR3 has 17 amino acids. The CDR3 sequence: CASSLGKTGSHNQPQHF. The CDR3 nucleotides are TGTGCCAGCAGCTTGGGGAAGACAGGATCCCATAATCAGCCCCAGCATTTT.

This clone is a singleton in its sample. DNA for the CDR3: TGCGCCAGCAGCCAAGATCGAGGCAGCCCCTTCGAAAGTGAAGCTTTCTTT. It codes for CASSQDRGSPFESEAFF. The V gene is TRBV4-3, the J gene TRBJ1-1, with D uncertain. The V gene's germline CDR1 is LGHNA and CDR2 YSLEER. Trimming shortened V by 0 bases and J by 7 bases, and 21 bases separated the two germline ends. This CDR3 has 17 residues.

V and J are TRBV12-3 or TRBV12-4 and TRBJ1-1, with D possibly being TRBD1 (5 bases). This CDR3 has 12 residues. Deletions cut 6 bases from V and 11 bases from J, with 16 bases between. CDR3 in amino acids: CASRAVGLEAFF. The DNA for the CDR3 is TGTGCCAGCAGGGCGGTGGGGCTTGAGGCTTTCTTT.

J is TRBJ2-7 and V is TRBV5-1; 7 positions match TRBD1. The V and J ends lost 4 bases and 1 base, in that order; junction bases with no gene match: 11. Germline CDR1 reads SGHRS; CDR2 reads YFSETQ. The CDR3 extends over 16 amino acids. The CDR3 is CASSHPTGYFSYEQYF. CDR3 coding DNA: TGCGCCAGCAGCCACCCGACAGGGTACTTTTCCTACGAGCAGTACTTC.

V and J are TRBV10-2 and TRBJ2-3; D might be TRBD2 (5 bases). The V end was cut by 3 bases, the J end by 1 base, with 8 bases between. The CDR3 extends over 14 amino acids. From germline, CDR1 is WSHSY and CDR2 SAAADI. The CDR3 loop reads CASSEYSGTDTQYF. In DNA form, the CDR3 reads TGCGCCAGCAGTGAATATAGCGGCACAGATACGCAGTATTTT.

The chain recombines TRBV2 with TRBJ2-2; 7 bases are shared with TRBD1. The ends lost 9 bases at V and 4 bases at J; junction bases unmatched: 11. Germline V CDR1 and CDR2: SNHLY, FYNNEI. The CDR3 runs to 15 residues. The CDR3 reads CASPRGGSSTGELFF. CDR3 DNA: TGTGCCAGTCCTCGAGGGGGCTCTAGCACCGGGGAGCTGTTTTTT.

The rearrangement links TRBV11-3 to TRBJ2-5; TRBD1 matches 11 bases. Germline V gene lookup returns CDR1 SGHNT and CDR2 YENEEA. There are 17 residues in the CDR3. After removal of 5 bases from V and 4 bases from J, the junction contained 12 bases not matched to a gene. This chain's CDR3 is CASSRGQSGTGGETQYF. CDR3 DNA sequence: TGTGCCAGCAGCCGCGGACAGTCAGGGACAGGGGGAGAGACCCAGTACTTC. Together with reference TRBV11-3 and TRBJ2-5, the CDR3 gives the full variable domain: EAGVVQSPRYKIIEKKQPVAFWCNPISGHNTLYWYLQNLGQGPELLIRYENEEAVDDSQLPKDRFSAERLKGVDSTLKIQPAELGDSAVYLCASSRGQSGTGGETQYFGPGTRLLVL.

The rearrangement links TRBV6-2 or TRBV6-3 to TRBJ2-1; the match to TRBD1 covers 8 bases. The ends lost 2 bases at V and 6 bases at J; junction bases unmatched: 21. This CDR3 region has 20 residues. In germline, CDR1 is MNHEY, CDR2 SVGEGT. CDR3 nucleotide sequence: TGTGCCAGCAGTTACCCGACAGGGGTAGGGCGGCGGCAGGGCGGCAATGAGCAGTTCTTC. It codes for CASSYPTGVGRRQGGNEQFF.

The gene calls are TRBV24-1 and TRBJ2-2, with 13 bases matching TRBD2. This CDR3 spans 17 amino acids. The V gene's germline CDR1 is KGHDR and CDR2 SFDVKD. The V segment lost 7 bases and the J segment 5 bases; nucleotides outside the gene matches: 9. In DNA form, the CDR3 reads TGTGCCACCAGCGGGACTAGCGGGGCCCCGGGGACCGGGGAGCTGTTTTTT. Amino acids: CATSGTSGAPGTGELFF.

The chain is built from TRBV6-5 and TRBJ2-3; D might be TRBD1 (6 bases). Germline V lookup: CDR1 MNHEY, CDR2 SVGAGI. There are 13 residues in the CDR3. V lost 7 bases to trimming and J lost 7 bases, with 15 bases between them. CDR3 sequence reads: CASTPTGSNTQYF. As DNA, the CDR3 is TGTGCCAGCACCCCCACAGGGAGCAATACGCAGTATTTT.

This sequence joins TRBV7-9 and TRBJ2-1, with TRBD2 matching 10 bases. The CDR3 is made up of 16 amino acids. V lost 0 bases, J lost 6 bases, and 5 bases stayed unmatched. Germline V gives CDR1 SEHNR, CDR2 FQNEAQ (reference sequence). The CDR3 spells CASSLAQSSGSNEQFF. The DNA of the CDR3 is TGTGCCAGCAGCTTAGCGCAGTCTAGCGGGAGCAATGAGCAGTTCTTC.

The chain is built from TRBV6-5 and TRBJ2-3; 11 bases agree with TRBD2. Per the germline V gene, CDR1 is MNHEY and CDR2 is SVGAGI. V gave up 6 bases and J gave up 5 bases; unmatched junction bases: 1. The CDR3 length is 13 residues. CDR3 bases: TGTGCCAGCAGCCTAGCGGGAGGAGATACGCAGTATTTT. As protein: CASSLAGGDTQYF.

The J gene is TRBJ1-4, the V gene TRBV4-2; 11 nucleotides line up with TRBD1. The CDR3 runs to 16 residues. Trimming removed 4 bases from V and 6 bases from J; junction bases left unmatched: 7. Germline CDR1 is LGHNA and CDR2 is YNFKEQ. The CDR3 DNA reads as TGTGCCAGCAGCCTGGACAGGGGGCAGGATGATGAAAAACTGTTTTTT. Protein: CASSLDRGQDDEKLFF.

This clone showed up just once. The chain recombines TRBV30 with TRBJ2-5; D is perhaps TRBD1 (6 bases). CDR3 length: 13 residues. In germline, CDR1 is GTSNPN, CDR2 SVGIG (reference sequence). V lost 5 bases and J 2 bases, leaving 12 bases between the germline ends. The DNA of the CDR3 is TGTGCCTGGGAGAGGACAGTACAAGAGACCCAGTACTTC. This gives the protein CAWERTVQETQYF.

The chain links TRBV7-9 to TRBJ2-7; 7 nucleotides agree with TRBD1. Unmatched junction bases numbered 21, after V lost 4 bases and J lost 3 bases. CDR1 is SEHNR, CDR2 FQNEAQ, per germline (reference sequence). This CDR3 comprises 19 residues. CDR3 sequence reads: CASSSGQAQDSQIFYEQYF. The CDR3 DNA reads as TGTGCCAGCAGCTCCGGACAGGCGCAGGACTCGCAAATTTTCTACGAGCAGTACTTC.

The chain carries TRBV19 and TRBJ1-5; D possibly corresponds to TRBD1 (6 bases). Deletions cut 5 bases from V and 7 bases from J, with 12 bases between. The CDR3 runs 13 residues. Germline V gene data show CDR1 as LNHDA and CDR2 as SQIVND (reference sequence). CDR3 in DNA: TGTGCCAGTAGTGGACAGTGGGGCCAGCCCCAGCATTTT. This codes for CASSGQWGQPQHF. Using reference TRBV19 and TRBJ1-5 for the parts outside the CDR3, the full variable domain is DGGITQSPKYLFRKEGQNVTLSCEQNLNHDAMYWYRQDPGQGLRLIYYSQIVNDFQKGDIAEGYSVSREKKESFPLTVTSAQKNPTAFYLCASSGQWGQPQHFGDGTRLSIL.

This clone showed up just once. This sequence joins TRBV7-2 and TRBJ1-2; 7 bases are a match to TRBD1. This CDR3 comprises 13 residues. The V gene's germline CDR1 is SGHTA and CDR2 FQGNSA. The trim removed 3 bases at V and 7 bases at J, leaving 5 bases unmatched. Here the CDR3 DNA reads TGTGCCAGCAGCTTTACAGGGGCCGGTGGCTACACCTTC. It codes for CASSFTGAGGYTF.